The clone carrying this T cell receptor beta chain was detected once. Its antigen is unknown. The data are from a study of cytomegalovirus exposure and HLA in healthy donors. General study results and limits: When presence/absence was analysed, sequencing depth was taken to be roughly uniform across donors. The study flagged fewer than 200 TCR beta chains as cytomegalovirus-associated.

PCR involved 60 Vbeta and 13 Jbeta primers. TCRdb's table, derived via immunoSEQ multiplex PCR, lists solely in-frame clones and lacks some. Of around 200,000 clones listed, around 75% were seen once; the top ten hold 6.3%. The V end lost 0 bases, the J end lost 3 bases, and 6 bases lay between the germline ends. The germline gives CDR1 MNHNS, CDR2 SASEGT. This CDR3 is 13 amino acids long. Source material: PBMCs. The chain is built from TRBV6-1 and TRBJ2-7; D remains unclear. The TCR originated in a man in his forties or fifties in good health and CMV-seropositive. DNA of the CDR3: TGTGCCAGCAGTGAAGCCACAATCTACGAGCAGTACTTC. Translation gives CASSEATIYEQYF.